Listed here are 21 T cell receptor beta chains from one sample, sequenced in a study of early T cells in non-severe SARS-CoV-2 infection (dated by TCRdb to the early 2020s). Libraries were made using 5' RACE. TCRdb lists the instrument as NextSeq 500. The public reads were quality trimmed at Q25 with fastp and then assembled into clones with MiXCR by TCRdb, keeping productive beta chains. Rows merge per CDR3 protein into single entries with the most common DNA and genes. The sample data list more than 80,000 distinct CDR3 sequences, and about 15% of these were observed just once. Clones ranked in the top ten supply 1.3% of the sample. The sequencing sample was made of whole blood. The source of these receptors is an adult who was a healthcare worker with PCR-confirmed SARS-CoV-2 infection or an uninfected control (not recorded which).

V gene TRBV20-1 combines with J gene TRBJ2-1; D unresolved. Trimming shortened V by 5 bases and J by 0 bases, and 11 bases separated the two germline ends. Germline assignment: CDR1 DFQATT and CDR2 SNEGSKA (reference sequence). The CDR3 sequence is 14 residues long. The chain's CDR3 is CSARTRSSYNEQFF. Here the CDR3 DNA reads TGCAGTGCTCGGACGAGGAGCTCCTACAATGAGCAGTTCTTC.

The rearrangement joins TRBV5-4 to TRBJ1-2, with D possibly being TRBD1 (6 bases). CDR1 is SGHNT, CDR2 YYREEE, per germline (reference sequence). CDR3 length: 13 residues. V was pared by 0 bases and J by 5 bases, with 8 bases between. The chain's CDR3 is CASSLEGVYGYTF. CDR3 DNA: TGTGCCAGCAGCTTGGAGGGGGTGTATGGCTACACCTTC.

In this sample, this clonotype turned up a few times. The chain carries TRBV29-1 and TRBJ2-3; 10 bases map to TRBD2. The CDR3 is 13 amino acids. Trimming removed 6 bases from V and 4 bases from J; junction bases left unmatched: 4. Germline lookup yields CDR1 SQVTM and CDR2 ANQGSEA. The CDR3 coding sequence is TGCAGCGTCGAGCGGGGGGGCGCAGATACGCAGTATTTT. Residues: CSVERGGADTQYF.

This clonotype was counted between two and nine times. V gene TRBV7-2 combines with J gene TRBJ1-3; D remains ambiguous. Germline CDR1 reads SGHTA; CDR2 reads FQGNSA. This CDR3 is 13 amino acids long. V was clipped by 6 bases and J by 0 bases, with 6 bases between them. The CDR3 nucleotides are TGTGCCAGCAGTGATGTCTCTGGAAACACCATATATTTT. Translation gives CASSDVSGNTIYF.

J is TRBJ1-1 and V is TRBV20-1; TRBD1 matches at 10 bases. This CDR3 contains 13 residues. The ends lost 5 bases at V and 5 bases at J; junction bases unmatched: 5. The germline V gene encodes CDR1 DFQATT and CDR2 SNEGSKA (reference sequence). In DNA, the CDR3 is TGCAGTGCTCCGGGACAGGGGTGGACTGAAGCTTTCTTT. It translates to CSAPGQGWTEAFF.

This clonotype was detected many times. The genes are TRBV9 and TRBJ2-1; D not resolved. This CDR3 is built from 15 residues. Trimming took 3 bases from V and 3 from J, leaving 13 bases between them. Germline loops: CDR1 SGDLS, CDR2 YYNGEE. The CDR3 protein is CASSALSPGYNEQFF. The CDR3 nucleotides read TGTGCCAGCAGCGCCCTATCGCCAGGCTACAATGAGCAGTTCTTC.

This chain's CDR3 is CASSEAGKDTGELFF. The CDR3 DNA follows: TGTGCCAGCAGTGAAGCAGGGAAGGACACCGGGGAGCTGTTTTTT. The chain combines TRBV25-1 with TRBJ2-2; weak D call: TRBD1 (5 bases). V was cut by 2 bases and J by 3 bases, with 10 bases left in between. The CDR3 consists of 15 residues. In germline, CDR1 is MGHDK, CDR2 SYGVNS.

The chain uses TRBV20-1 and TRBJ2-7; D is undetermined. This CDR3 comprises 14 residues. CDR1 is DFQATT and CDR2 is SNEGSKA in the germline V gene (reference sequence). V gave up 0 bases and J gave up 2 bases, with 11 bases separating them. This CDR3 is CSARDVGTTYEQYF. The CDR3 nucleotides are TGCAGTGCTAGAGATGTTGGCACGACCTACGAGCAGTACTTC.

This clonotype was found many times. This chain connects TRBV29-1 to TRBJ1-6; D ambiguous. The CDR3 spans 14 residues. Germline CDR1 is SQVTM and CDR2 is ANQGSEA. The V and J ends lost 6 bases and 15 bases respectively, with 24 bases between them. CDR3 sequence reads: CSVRDNSNPRGLHF. The CDR3 coding sequence is TGCAGCGTCCGCGATAACAGCAACCCGCGTGGCCTCCACTTT.

The chain combines TRBV28 with TRBJ1-2, with unresolved D. Trimming removed 6 bases from V and 0 bases from J, with 17 bases in between. Looked up from germline, CDR1 is MDHEN and CDR2 is SYDVKM. The CDR3 totals 16 residues. CDR3 in amino acids: CASSSLYDPSNYGYTF. The CDR3, as DNA: TGTGCCAGCAGCTCCTTGTATGATCCCTCTAACTATGGCTACACCTTC.

The chain combines TRBV12-3 or TRBV12-4 with TRBJ2-7, with TRBD2 identical over 11 bases. J gave up 3 bases and V 6 bases, and 7 bases lay outside the gene matches. This CDR3 has 15 amino acids. CDR3 coding DNA: TGTGCCAGCAGCATAGTTACTAGCGGGGGCTACGAGCAGTACTTC. This codes for CASSIVTSGGYEQYF.

This clonotype was counted only a few times. Written as DNA, the CDR3 is TGTGCCAGCAGCTTTGGGACGGACTTTGGTGCTTTCTTT. Translated: CASSFGTDFGAFF. The gene calls are TRBV11-2 and TRBJ1-1; possible D gene TRBD1, 5 bases. CDR1 is SGHAT and CDR2 is FQNNGV in the germline V gene. The CDR3 loop spans 13 amino acids. The germline V and J ends were trimmed by 3 bases and 11 bases, with 16 bases remaining between them. The full variable domain, rest sourced from reference TRBV11-2 and TRBJ1-1, is EAGVAQSPRYKIIEKRQSVAFWCNPISGHATLYWYQQILGQGPKLLIQFQNNGVVDDSQLPKDRFSAERLKGVDSTLKIQPAKLEDSAVYLCASSFGTDFGAFFGQGTRLTVV.

This sequence joins TRBV20-1 and TRBJ2-1; D perhaps matches TRBD2 (5 bases). Germline V gene data show CDR1 as DFQATT and CDR2 as SNEGSKA (reference sequence). The CDR3 consists of 15 residues. V was clipped by 1 base and J by 9 bases, with 19 bases between them. In DNA form, the CDR3 reads TGCAGTGCTAGAGGACATCGGAGGCGGACTTTTGAGCAGTTCTTC. It specifies CSARGHRRRTFEQFF.

This clonotype has a handful of counts. V usage is TRBV6-1 and J usage is TRBJ2-7, with D maybe TRBD1 (5 bases). The CDR3 extends over 16 amino acids. Germline lookup yields CDR1 MNHNS and CDR2 SASEGT. The ends were cut back, 2 bases at V and 0 bases at J, with 14 bases in the middle. CDR3 in DNA: TGTGCCAGCAGTGAACGACAGCGCGCCACCTCCTACGAGCAGTACTTC. This codes for CASSERQRATSYEQYF.

This clonotype was counted only a few times. The chain employs TRBV2 and TRBJ1-1; D is perhaps TRBD1 (5 bases). The CDR3 is 14 amino acids. The V and J ends lost 11 bases and 4 bases respectively, with 20 bases between them. Germline-derived CDR1 and CDR2 are SNHLY and FYNNEI. The CDR3 here is CAYLLGDWGTEAFF. CDR3 in DNA: TGTGCCTACCTGCTAGGGGACTGGGGCACTGAAGCTTTCTTT.

Ten or more counts support this clonotype. This sequence joins TRBV4-3 and TRBJ1-4; D is ambiguous. This CDR3 is 17 amino acids long. Germline V gene sequence: CDR1 LGHNA, CDR2 YSLEER. The V end was cut by 0 bases, the J end by 0 bases, with 11 bases between. CDR3 bases: TGCGCCAGCAGCCAAGATCGGCGGGTTGCAACTAATGAAAAACTGTTTTTT. This translates into CASSQDRRVATNEKLFF.

The chain employs TRBV7-9 and TRBJ2-7; TRBD2 might be the D (6 bases). V lost 5 bases to trimming and J lost 6 bases, with 17 bases between them. Germline V gene sequence: CDR1 SEHNR, CDR2 FQNEAQ (reference sequence). The CDR3 covers 14 residues. CDR3 bases: TGTGCCAGCAGCCCCACCGGTAGGGAGGCCGAGCAGTACTTC. Amino acids: CASSPTGREAEQYF.

This clonotype was seen only a few times. With a much larger clone just one base away, this may be a read error. This sequence joins TRBV4-3 and TRBJ1-2; no definite D call. The germline V gene encodes CDR1 LGHNA and CDR2 YSLEER. The CDR3 extends over 14 amino acids. Here the CDR3 reads CANSQDRGRYGYTF. DNA for the CDR3: TGCGCCAACAGCCAAGATCGGGGAAGGTATGGCTACACCTTC.

The J gene is TRBJ1-4, the V gene TRBV28; no firm D call. Trimming took 5 bases from V and 7 from J, leaving 17 bases between them. Germline V gene sequence: CDR1 MDHEN, CDR2 SYDVKM. The CDR3 spans 15 residues. This chain's CDR3 is CASSHRGSRREKLFF. The DNA for the CDR3 is TGTGCCAGCAGTCACAGAGGGAGTCGGCGTGAAAAACTGTTTTTT. Filled out from reference TRBV28 and TRBJ1-4, the complete variable domain reads DVKVTQSSRYLVKRTGEKVFLECVQDMDHENMFWYRQDPGLGLRLIYFSYDVKMKEKGDIPEGYSVSREKKERFSLILESASTNQTSMYLCASSHRGSRREKLFFGSGTQLSVL.

The chain carries TRBV5-5 and TRBJ2-4; TRBD1 is a possible D gene (7 bases). CDR3 size: 13 residues. Germline CDR1 SGHKS, CDR2 YYEKEE (reference sequence). The V gene lost 2 bases and the J gene lost 8 bases, with 11 bases spanning the gap. CDR3: CASSLQGRHIQYF. For the CDR3, the DNA is TGTGCCAGCAGCTTACAGGGGAGGCACATTCAGTACTTC.

This clonotype was detected ten times or more. The chain employs TRBV18 and TRBJ1-1, with D possibly TRBD1 on 6 matching bases. CDR3 length: 17 amino acids. Per germline, CDR1 KGHSH and CDR2 LQKENI. V lost 2 bases and J 1 base, leaving 17 bases between the germline ends. CDR3 sequence (DNA): TGTGCCAGCTCACCAAGGTCGAGCCAACAGGGGAACACTGAAGCTTTCTTT. It is translated as CASSPRSSQQGNTEAFF. Full variable domain (missing parts from reference TRBV18 and TRBJ1-1): NAGVMQNPRHLVRRRGQEARLRCSPMKGHSHVYWYRQLPEEGLKFMVYLQKENIIDESGMPKERFSAEFPKEGPSILRIQQVVRGDSAAYFCASSPRSSQQGNTEAFFGQGTRLTVV.